This T cell receptor beta chain emerged from a study of neurological immune-mediated disorders. CDR1 is SEHNR, CDR2 FQNEAQ, per germline (reference sequence). The CDR3 sequence is 14 residues long. V was clipped by 2 bases and J by 5 bases, with 9 bases between them. The cDNA was produced through 5'RACE with 10-nucleotide random UMIs. TCRdb reprocessed the 5' RACE reads with MiXCR, giving one entry per CDR3 protein. The table lists about 71,000 distinct CDR3 sequences, roughly 10% of them singletons, with 9.5% to 10% in the top ten. This clonotype has ten or more counts. The sample's time point: longitudinal time-point 1 (baseline). Healthy controls were blood bank volunteers in Maryland, USA.

The receptor was derived from a man aged 30 to 45 in good health. The sequenced sample was PBMCs. The chain couples TRBV7-9 to TRBJ2-2; D call uncertain. The DNA for the CDR3 is TGTGCCAGCAGCTTAAAATACAGTACCGGGGAGCTGTTTTTT. Amino acids: CASSLKYSTGELFF.